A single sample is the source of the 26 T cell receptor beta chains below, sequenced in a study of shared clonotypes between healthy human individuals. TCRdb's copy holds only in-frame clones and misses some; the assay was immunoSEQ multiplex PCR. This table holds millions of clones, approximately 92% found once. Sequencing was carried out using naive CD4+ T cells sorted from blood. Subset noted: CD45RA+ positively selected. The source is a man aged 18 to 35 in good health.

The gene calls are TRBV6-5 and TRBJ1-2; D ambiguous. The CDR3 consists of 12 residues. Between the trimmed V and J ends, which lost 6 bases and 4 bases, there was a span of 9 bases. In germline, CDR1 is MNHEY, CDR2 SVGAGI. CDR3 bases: TGTGCCAGCAGCCCCGGGGTCTATGGCTACACCTTC. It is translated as CASSPGVYGYTF.

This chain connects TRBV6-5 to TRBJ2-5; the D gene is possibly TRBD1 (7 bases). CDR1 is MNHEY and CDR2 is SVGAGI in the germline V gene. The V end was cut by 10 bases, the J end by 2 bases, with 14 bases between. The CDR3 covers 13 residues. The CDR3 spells CATNRGLQETQYF. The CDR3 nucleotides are TGTGCCACGAACAGGGGACTTCAAGAGACCCAGTACTTC.

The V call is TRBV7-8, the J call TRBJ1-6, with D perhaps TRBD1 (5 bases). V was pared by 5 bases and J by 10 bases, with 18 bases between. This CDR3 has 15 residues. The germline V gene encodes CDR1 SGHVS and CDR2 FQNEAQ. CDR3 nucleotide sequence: TGTGCCAGCAGCCCCGTCCCGGGACCGGAGTCACCCCTCCACTTT. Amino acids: CASSPVPGPESPLHF.

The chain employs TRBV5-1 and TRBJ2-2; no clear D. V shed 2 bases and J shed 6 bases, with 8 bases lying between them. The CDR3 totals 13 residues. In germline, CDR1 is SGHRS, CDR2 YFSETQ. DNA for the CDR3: TGCGCCAGCAGCTTTAGGAATTCCGGGGAGCTGTTTTTT. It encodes CASSFRNSGELFF. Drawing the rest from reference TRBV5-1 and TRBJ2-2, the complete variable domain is KAGVTQTPRYLIKTRGQQVTLSCSPISGHRSVSWYQQTPGQGLQFLFEYFSETQRNKGNFPGRFSGRQFSNSRSEMNVSTLELGDSALYLCASSFRNSGELFFGEGSRLTVL.

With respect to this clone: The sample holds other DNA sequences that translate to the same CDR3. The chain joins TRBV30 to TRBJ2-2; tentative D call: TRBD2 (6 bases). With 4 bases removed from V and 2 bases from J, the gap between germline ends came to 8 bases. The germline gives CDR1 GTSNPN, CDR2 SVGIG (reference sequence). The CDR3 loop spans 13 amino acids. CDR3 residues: CAWTGTNTGELFF. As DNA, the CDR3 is TGTGCCTGGACCGGGACTAACACCGGGGAGCTGTTTTTT. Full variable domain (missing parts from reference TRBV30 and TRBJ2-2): SQTIHQWPATLVQPVGSPLSLECTVEGTSNPNLYWYRQAAGRGLQLLFYSVGIGQISSEVPQNLSASRPQDRQFILSSKKLLLSDSGFYLCAWTGTNTGELFFGEGSRLTVL.

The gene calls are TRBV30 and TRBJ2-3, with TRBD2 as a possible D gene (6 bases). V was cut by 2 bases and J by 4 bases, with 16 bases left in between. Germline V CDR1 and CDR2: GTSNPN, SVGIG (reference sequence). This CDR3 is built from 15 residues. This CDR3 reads CAWSTHGGRADTQYF. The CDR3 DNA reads TGTGCCTGGAGTACCCACGGGGGTAGAGCAGATACGCAGTATTTT.

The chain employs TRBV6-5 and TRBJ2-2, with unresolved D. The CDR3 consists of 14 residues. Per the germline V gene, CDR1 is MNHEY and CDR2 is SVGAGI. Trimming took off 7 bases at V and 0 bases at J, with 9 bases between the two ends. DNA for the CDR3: TGTGCCAGCAATAGGGCGCCGAACACCGGGGAGCTGTTTTTT. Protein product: CASNRAPNTGELFF.

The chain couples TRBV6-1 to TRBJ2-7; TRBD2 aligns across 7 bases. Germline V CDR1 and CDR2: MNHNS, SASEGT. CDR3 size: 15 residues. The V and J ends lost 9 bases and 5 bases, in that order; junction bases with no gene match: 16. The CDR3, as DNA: TGTGCCAGTTACATCGCGGGAGTTGGTTGGGACGAGCAGTACTTC. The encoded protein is CASYIAGVGWDEQYF.

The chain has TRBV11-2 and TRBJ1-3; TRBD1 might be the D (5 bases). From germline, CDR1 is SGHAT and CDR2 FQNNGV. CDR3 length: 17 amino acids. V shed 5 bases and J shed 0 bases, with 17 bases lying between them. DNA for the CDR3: TGTGCCAGCAGCCGTCGAGGATGGGGCGACTCTGGAAACACCATATATTTT. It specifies CASSRRGWGDSGNTIYF.

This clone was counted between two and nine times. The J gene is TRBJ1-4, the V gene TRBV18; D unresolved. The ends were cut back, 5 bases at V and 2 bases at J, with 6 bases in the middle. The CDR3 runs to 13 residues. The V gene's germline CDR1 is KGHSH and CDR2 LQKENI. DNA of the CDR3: TGTGCCAGCTCAGCCGGGACTAATGAAAAACTGTTTTTT. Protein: CASSAGTNEKLFF.

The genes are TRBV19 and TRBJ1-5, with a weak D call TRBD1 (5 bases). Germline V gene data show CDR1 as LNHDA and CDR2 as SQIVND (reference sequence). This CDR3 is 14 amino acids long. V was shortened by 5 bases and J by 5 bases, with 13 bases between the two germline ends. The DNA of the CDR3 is TGTGCCAGTAGTCCACAACAGGTAGATCAGCCCCAGCATTTT. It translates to CASSPQQVDQPQHF.

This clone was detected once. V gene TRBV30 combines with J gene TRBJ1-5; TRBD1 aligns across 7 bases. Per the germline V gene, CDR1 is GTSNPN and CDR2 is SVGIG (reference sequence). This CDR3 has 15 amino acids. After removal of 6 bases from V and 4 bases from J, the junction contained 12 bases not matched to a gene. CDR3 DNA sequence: TGTGCCTGCCATTACGAGCAGGGGGGAAATCAGCCCCAGCATTTT. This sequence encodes CACHYEQGGNQPQHF.

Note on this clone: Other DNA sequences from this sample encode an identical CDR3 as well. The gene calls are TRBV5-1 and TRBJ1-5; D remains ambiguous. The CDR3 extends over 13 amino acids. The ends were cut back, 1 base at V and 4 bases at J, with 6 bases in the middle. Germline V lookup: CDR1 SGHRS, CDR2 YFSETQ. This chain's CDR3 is CASSLTANQPQHF. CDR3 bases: TGCGCCAGCAGCTTGACAGCAAATCAGCCCCAGCATTTT.

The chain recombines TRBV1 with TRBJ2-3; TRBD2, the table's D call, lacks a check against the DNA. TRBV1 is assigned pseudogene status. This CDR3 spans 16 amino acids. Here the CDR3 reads CTSSQPGLLSTDTQYF. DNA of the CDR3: TGCACCAGCAGCCAGCCGGGACTACTGAGCACAGATACGCAGTATTTT.

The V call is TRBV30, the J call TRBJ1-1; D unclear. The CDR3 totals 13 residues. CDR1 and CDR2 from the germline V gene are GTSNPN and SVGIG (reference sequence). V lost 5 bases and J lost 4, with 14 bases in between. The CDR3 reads CAWGVTRGTEAFF. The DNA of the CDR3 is TGTGCCTGGGGGGTTACACGGGGCACTGAAGCTTTCTTT.

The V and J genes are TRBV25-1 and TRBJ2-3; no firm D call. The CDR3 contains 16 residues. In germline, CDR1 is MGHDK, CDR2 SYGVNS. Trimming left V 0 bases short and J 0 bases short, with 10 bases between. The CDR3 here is CASSEYIHQSTDTQYF. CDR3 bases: TGTGCCAGCAGTGAATATATTCACCAGAGCACAGATACGCAGTATTTT.

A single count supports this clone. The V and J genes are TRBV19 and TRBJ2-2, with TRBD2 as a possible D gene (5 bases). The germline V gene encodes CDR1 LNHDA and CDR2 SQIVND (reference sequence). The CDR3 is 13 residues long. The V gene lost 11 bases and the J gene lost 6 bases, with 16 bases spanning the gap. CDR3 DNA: TGTGCCGCGGGCGTTGGGCTAGCCGGGGAGCTGTTTTTT. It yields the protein CAAGVGLAGELFF.

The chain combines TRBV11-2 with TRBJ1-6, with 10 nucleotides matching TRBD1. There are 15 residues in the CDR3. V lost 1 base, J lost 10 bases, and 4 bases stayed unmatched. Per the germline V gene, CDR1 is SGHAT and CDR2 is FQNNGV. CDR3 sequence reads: CASSLGGTGVSPLHF. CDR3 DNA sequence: TGTGCCAGCAGCTTAGGCGGGACAGGGGTATCACCCCTCCACTTT.

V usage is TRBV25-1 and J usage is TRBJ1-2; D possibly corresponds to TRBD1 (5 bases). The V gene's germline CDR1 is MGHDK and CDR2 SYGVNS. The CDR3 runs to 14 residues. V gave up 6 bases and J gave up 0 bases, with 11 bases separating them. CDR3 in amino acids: CASSRDGSNYGYTF. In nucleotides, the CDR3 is TGTGCCAGCAGCCGGGACGGCTCTAACTATGGCTACACCTTC.

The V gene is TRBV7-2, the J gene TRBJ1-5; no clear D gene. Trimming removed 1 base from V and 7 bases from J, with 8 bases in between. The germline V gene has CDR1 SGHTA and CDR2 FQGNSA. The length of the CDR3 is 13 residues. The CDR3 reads CASSLVHGQPQHF. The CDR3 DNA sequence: TGTGCCAGCAGCTTAGTACACGGCCAGCCCCAGCATTTT.

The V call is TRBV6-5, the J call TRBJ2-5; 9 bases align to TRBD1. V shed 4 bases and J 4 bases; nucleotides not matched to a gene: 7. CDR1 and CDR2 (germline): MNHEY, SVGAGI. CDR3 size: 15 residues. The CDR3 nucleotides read TGTGCCAGCAGTTTATCTACAGGGGGCGCAGAGACCCAGTACTTC. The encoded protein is CASSLSTGGAETQYF.

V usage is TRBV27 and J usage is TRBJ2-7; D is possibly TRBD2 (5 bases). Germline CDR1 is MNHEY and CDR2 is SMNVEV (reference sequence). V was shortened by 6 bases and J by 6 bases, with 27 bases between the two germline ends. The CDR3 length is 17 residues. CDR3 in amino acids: CASRPPPGSGRFAEQYF. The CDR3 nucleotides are TGTGCCAGCAGACCCCCCCCGGGGAGCGGACGGTTCGCCGAGCAGTACTTC.

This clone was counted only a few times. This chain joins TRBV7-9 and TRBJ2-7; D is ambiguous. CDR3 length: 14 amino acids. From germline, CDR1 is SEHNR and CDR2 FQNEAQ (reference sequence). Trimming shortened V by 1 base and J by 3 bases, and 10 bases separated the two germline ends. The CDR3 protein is CASSLELRYYEQYF. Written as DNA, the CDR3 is TGTGCCAGCAGCTTAGAACTCCGGTACTACGAGCAGTACTTC.

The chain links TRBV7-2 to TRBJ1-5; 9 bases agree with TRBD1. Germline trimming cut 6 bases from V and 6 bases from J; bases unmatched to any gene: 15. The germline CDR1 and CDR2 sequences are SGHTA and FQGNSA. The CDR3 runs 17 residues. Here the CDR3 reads CASSPGTGNAESQPQHF. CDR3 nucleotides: TGTGCCAGCAGTCCCGGGACAGGGAACGCGGAATCTCAGCCCCAGCATTTT. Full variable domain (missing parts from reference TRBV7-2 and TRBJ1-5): GAGVSQSPSNKVTEKGKDVELRCDPISGHTALYWYRQSLGQGLEFLIYFQGNSAPDKSGLPSDRFSAERTGGSVSTLTIQRTQQEDSAVYLCASSPGTGNAESQPQHFGDGTRLSIL.

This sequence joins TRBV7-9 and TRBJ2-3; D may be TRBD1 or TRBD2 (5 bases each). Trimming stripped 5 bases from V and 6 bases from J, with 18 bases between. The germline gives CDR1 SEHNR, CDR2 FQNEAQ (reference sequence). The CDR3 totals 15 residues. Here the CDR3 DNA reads TGTGCCAGCAGCCAACCGGGACCCCCGGGGGATACGCAGTATTTT. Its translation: CASSQPGPPGDTQYF. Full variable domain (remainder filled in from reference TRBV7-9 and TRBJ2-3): DTGVSQNPRHKITKRGQNVTFRCDPISEHNRLYWYRQTLGQGPEFLTYFQNEAQLEKSRLLSDRFSAERPKGSFSTLEIQRTEQGDSAMYLCASSQPGPPGDTQYFGPGTRLTVL.

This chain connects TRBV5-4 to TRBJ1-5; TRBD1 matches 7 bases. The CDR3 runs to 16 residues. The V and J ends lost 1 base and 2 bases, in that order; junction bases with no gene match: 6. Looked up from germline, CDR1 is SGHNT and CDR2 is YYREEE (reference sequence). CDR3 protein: CASSLTGEGGNQPQHF. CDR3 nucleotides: TGTGCCAGCAGCTTGACAGGGGAAGGGGGCAATCAGCCCCAGCATTTT.